These 32 T cell receptor beta chains share one sample of origin, sequenced in a study of CXCR3-negative and CXCR3-positive naive CD8 T cells. Libraries were UMI-labeled 5' RACE TRB cDNA. TCRdb re-analyzed the 5' RACE reads; it lists each CDR3 protein once, without DNA. The sample has tens of thousands of distinct CDR3 sequences. Specimen: memory CD8+ T cells from blood. The source is a human donor in good health. Some clones in this sample may be carry-over from other donors' samples.

The J gene is TRBJ2-5, the V gene TRBV7-2; TCRdb names TRBD2, which stays unverified in the absence of DNA. This CDR3 region has 16 residues. CDR1 is SGHTA, CDR2 FQGNSA, per germline. This chain's CDR3 is CASSSGLAGGRETQYF.

The chain uses TRBV28 and TRBJ2-7; TCRdb outputs TRBD1, but without DNA this stays unchecked. CDR1 is MDHEN, CDR2 SYDVKM, per germline. CDR3 size: 16 residues. The CDR3 here is CASSLSLVTASYEQYF.

This rearrangement joins TRBV12-3 or TRBV12-4 to TRBJ1-2; lacking DNA, the TRBD1 call made by TCRdb goes unchecked. This CDR3 is built from 17 residues. CDR3 sequence: CASSSGSLTGGVYGYTF.

The V and J genes are TRBV7-9 and TRBJ2-3; TCRdb indicates TRBD2, and absent DNA this call remains unverified. In germline, CDR1 is SEHNR, CDR2 FQNEAQ (reference sequence). This CDR3 has 20 amino acids. The CDR3 reads CASSPQGLAGSAGGTDTQYF.

The chain joins TRBV7-6 to TRBJ2-7. The CDR3 runs 15 residues. Germline assignment: CDR1 SGHVS and CDR2 FNYEAQ. The CDR3 reads CASSLGPFGSYEQYF. Variable domain in full (rest from reference TRBV7-6 and TRBJ2-7): GAGVSQSPRYKVTKRGQDVALRCDPISGHVSLYWYRQALGQGPEFLTYFNYEAQQDKSGLPNDRFSAERPEGSISTLTIQRTEQRDSAMYRCASSLGPFGSYEQYFGPGTRLTVT.

The chain is built from TRBV20-1 and TRBJ1-3; TCRdb's D call of TRBD1 is untestable without DNA. The CDR3 loop spans 17 amino acids. The germline CDR1 and CDR2 sequences are DFQATT and SNEGSKA (reference sequence). CDR3 sequence reads: CSARDFKEERDGDTIYF.

V and J are TRBV28 and TRBJ2-1; the TCRdb call, TRBD1, lacks DNA for checking. There are 13 residues in the CDR3. Germline V CDR1 and CDR2: MDHEN, SYDVKM. The CDR3 protein is CASSSGLSGEQFF.

The chain employs TRBV14 and TRBJ2-3; TCRdb's assignment of TRBD2 cannot be checked, as there is no DNA. The CDR3 length is 17 residues. Germline V gene sequence: CDR1 SGHDN, CDR2 FVKESK. The CDR3 is CASSQGLAGWGADTQYF. The complete variable domain, with remaining parts taken from reference TRBV14 and TRBJ2-3, reads EAGVTQFPSHSVIEKGQTVTLRCDPISGHDNLYWYRRVMGKEIKFLLHFVKESKQDESGMPNNRFLAERTGGTYSTLKVQPAELEDSGVYFCASSQGLAGWGADTQYFGPGTRLTVL.

This chain connects TRBV7-9 to TRBJ1-1. Germline V lookup: CDR1 SEHNR, CDR2 FQNEAQ (reference sequence). The CDR3 loop spans 15 amino acids. This CDR3 reads CASSLEETDDTEAFF.

The chain uses TRBV3-1 and TRBJ1-5. Germline CDR1 and CDR2: LGHDT and YNNKEL (reference sequence). The CDR3 is made up of 12 amino acids. The CDR3: CASSQDGMPQHF.

The genes are TRBV12-3 or TRBV12-4 and TRBJ2-1; TCRdb picks TRBD2, but there is no DNA to check that call. This CDR3 is 18 amino acids long. The CDR3: CASSFGWLAGGPYNEQFF.

The chain links TRBV20-1 to TRBJ1-2; absent DNA, TCRdb's TRBD1 call cannot be checked. The germline V gene encodes CDR1 DFQATT and CDR2 SNEGSKA (reference sequence). CDR3 length equals 15 residues. Here the CDR3 reads CSARVGGTAHYGYTF.

The chain recombines TRBV7-9 with TRBJ2-7; the D call of TRBD1 rests on TCRdb alone, since no DNA is present to check it. Germline V lookup: CDR1 SEHNR, CDR2 FQNEAQ (reference sequence). This CDR3 has 15 residues. CDR3 loop: CASSTGTEPSYEQYF. Together with reference TRBV7-9 and TRBJ2-7, the CDR3 gives the full variable domain: DTGVSQNPRHKITKRGQNVTFRCDPISEHNRLYWYRQTLGQGPEFLTYFQNEAQLEKSRLLSDRFSAERPKGSFSTLEIQRTEQGDSAMYLCASSTGTEPSYEQYFGPGTRLTVT.

The chain has TRBV28 and TRBJ1-5; the D call of TRBD1 rests on TCRdb alone, since no DNA is present to check it. Germline V gene sequence: CDR1 MDHEN, CDR2 SYDVKM. CDR3 size: 16 residues. This CDR3 is CASSFRDTFFNQPQHF. Variable domain in full (rest from reference TRBV28 and TRBJ1-5): DVKVTQSSRYLVKRTGEKVFLECVQDMDHENMFWYRQDPGLGLRLIYFSYDVKMKEKGDIPEGYSVSREKKERFSLILESASTNQTSMYLCASSFRDTFFNQPQHFGDGTRLSIL.

The chain joins TRBV12-3 or TRBV12-4 to TRBJ2-1; TCRdb calls TRBD2, which cannot be checked without DNA. The CDR3 length is 15 residues. CDR3: CASSPTSGGGNEQFF.

The chain carries TRBV10-3 and TRBJ2-5; there is no DNA to check the TCRdb D call of TRBD1. This CDR3 comprises 13 residues. CDR1 is ENHRY and CDR2 is SYGVKD in the germline V gene. CDR3: CAIREGSGETQYF.

In terms of frequency, this clonotype is medium-sized. The gene calls are TRBV2 and TRBJ1-1. The CDR3 is 12 residues long. Germline CDR1 reads SNHLY; CDR2 reads FYNNEI. The CDR3 sequence: CASSLRRTEAFF.

CDR3 sequence reads: CASDGKGRNEQFF. The rearrangement links TRBV27 to TRBJ2-1; TCRdb reports TRBD2, a call that lacks DNA to check it against. The CDR3 runs 13 residues. Germline V lookup: CDR1 MNHEY, CDR2 SMNVEV (reference sequence).

This rearrangement joins TRBV7-6 to TRBJ2-2; TCRdb proposes TRBD1, but this gene call is untestable without DNA. CDR1 is SGHVS and CDR2 is FNYEAQ in the germline V gene. CDR3 length equals 17 residues. CDR3 in amino acids: CASSDLTGTGYGGELFF.

J is TRBJ2-1 and V is TRBV5-4; TCRdb names TRBD2, which stays unverified in the absence of DNA. The CDR3 contains 14 residues. The germline gives CDR1 SGHNT, CDR2 YYREEE (reference sequence). The CDR3 reads CASSFEGLSNEQFF.

This chain links TRBV10-3 with TRBJ2-7; the D call from TCRdb, TRBD1, cannot be confirmed without DNA. The CDR3 sequence is 15 residues long. The V gene's germline CDR1 is ENHRY and CDR2 SYGVKD. CDR3 sequence: CAISTDPGTVNEQYF.

The chain combines TRBV10-3 with TRBJ2-7; without DNA, the TCRdb call of TRBD1 cannot be checked. The CDR3 extends over 14 amino acids. The germline CDR1 and CDR2 sequences are ENHRY and SYGVKD. The CDR3 reads CATSPGDRAIEQYF.

The chain employs TRBV12-3 or TRBV12-4 and TRBJ2-5; TCRdb's D gene call, TRBD2, goes unchecked for lack of DNA. The CDR3 consists of 15 residues. This chain's CDR3 is CASSFGGNSQETQYF.

The rearrangement links TRBV29-1 to TRBJ2-1. The CDR3 runs to 12 residues. CDR1 is SQVTM and CDR2 is ANQGSEA in the germline V gene. The CDR3 here is CSVVLGSNEQFF.

The V call is TRBV7-9, the J call TRBJ2-1; TCRdb outputs TRBD1, but without DNA this stays unchecked. CDR1 and CDR2 (germline): SEHNR, FQNEAQ (reference sequence). This CDR3 is built from 15 residues. The CDR3 sequence is CASSPPGSSYNEQFF. The whole variable domain, remainder taken from reference TRBV7-9 and TRBJ2-1, is DTGVSQNPRHKITKRGQNVTFRCDPISEHNRLYWYRQTLGQGPEFLTYFQNEAQLEKSRLLSDRFSAERPKGSFSTLEIQRTEQGDSAMYLCASSPPGSSYNEQFFGPGTRLTVL.

The rearrangement joins TRBV1 to TRBJ1-1. TRBV1 has pseudogene status. The CDR3 has 17 residues. CDR3 in amino acids: CTSSFGPSSLLSAEAFF.

This chain links TRBV28 with TRBJ2-7; TCRdb names TRBD1, which stays unverified in the absence of DNA. Germline V CDR1 and CDR2: MDHEN, SYDVKM. CDR3 length: 18 residues. The CDR3 sequence: CASSLPPPGSLSSYEQYF.

This chain connects TRBV7-9 to TRBJ2-2; TCRdb's assignment of TRBD1 cannot be checked, as there is no DNA. CDR1 and CDR2 (germline): SEHNR, FQNEAQ (reference sequence). The CDR3 has 16 amino acids. The CDR3 here is CASRSTGGENTGELFF.

The V call is TRBV7-9, the J call TRBJ2-7; TCRdb indicates TRBD2, and absent DNA this call remains unverified. There are 16 residues in the CDR3. Germline V gene lookup returns CDR1 SEHNR and CDR2 FQNEAQ (reference sequence). The CDR3 loop reads CASTPAASGRALEQYF.

V usage is TRBV4-2 and J usage is TRBJ2-3; lacking DNA, the TRBD1 call made by TCRdb goes unchecked. CDR3 length equals 17 residues. Germline lookup yields CDR1 LGHNA and CDR2 YNFKEQ. CDR3: CASSQDFGTGITDTQYF.

The chain carries TRBV20-1 and TRBJ2-7; TCRdb names TRBD1, which stays unverified in the absence of DNA. This CDR3 comprises 14 residues. Germline CDR1 DFQATT, CDR2 SNEGSKA (reference sequence). CDR3 residues: CSAKGSGSTYEQYF.

This chain connects TRBV14 to TRBJ2-7; absent DNA, TCRdb's TRBD1 call cannot be checked. CDR1 and CDR2 (germline): SGHDN, FVKESK. The CDR3 loop spans 15 amino acids. CDR3 sequence: CASRPTEASAGEQYF.